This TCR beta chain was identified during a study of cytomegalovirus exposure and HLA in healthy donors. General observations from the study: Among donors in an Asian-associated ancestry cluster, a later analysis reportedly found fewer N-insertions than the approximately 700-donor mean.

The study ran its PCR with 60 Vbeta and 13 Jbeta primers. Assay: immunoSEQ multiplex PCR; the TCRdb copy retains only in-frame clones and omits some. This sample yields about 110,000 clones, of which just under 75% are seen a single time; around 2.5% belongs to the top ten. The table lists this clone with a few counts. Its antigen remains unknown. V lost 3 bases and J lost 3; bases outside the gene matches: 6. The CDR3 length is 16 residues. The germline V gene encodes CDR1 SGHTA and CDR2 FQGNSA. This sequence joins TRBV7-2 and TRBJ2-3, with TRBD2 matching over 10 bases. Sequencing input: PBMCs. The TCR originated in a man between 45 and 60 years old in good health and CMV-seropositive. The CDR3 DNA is TGTGCCAGCAGCTTCAGAGCGGGAGGGGGAACAGATACGCAGTATTTT. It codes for CASSFRAGGGTDTQYF.